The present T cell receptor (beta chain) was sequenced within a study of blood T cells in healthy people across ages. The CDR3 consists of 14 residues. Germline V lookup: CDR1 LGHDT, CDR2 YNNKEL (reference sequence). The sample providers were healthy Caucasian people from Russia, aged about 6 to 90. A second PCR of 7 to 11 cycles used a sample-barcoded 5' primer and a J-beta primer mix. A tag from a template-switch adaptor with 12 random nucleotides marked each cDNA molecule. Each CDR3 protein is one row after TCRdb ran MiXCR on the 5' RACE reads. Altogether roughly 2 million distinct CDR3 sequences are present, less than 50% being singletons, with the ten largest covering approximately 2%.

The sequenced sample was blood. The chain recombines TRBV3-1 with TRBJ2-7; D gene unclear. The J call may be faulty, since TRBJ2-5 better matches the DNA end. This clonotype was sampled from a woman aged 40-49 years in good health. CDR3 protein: CASSQDLLPGTQYF. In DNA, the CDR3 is TGTGCCAGCAGCCAAGACCTCCTCCCGGGGACCCAGTACTTC.